These 28 T cell receptor beta chains originate from one sample sequenced in a study of T cells in Graves' hyperthyroidism and ophthalmopathy. Researchers amplified the TCR beta CDR3 regions from RNA transcripts. The study used the HTBI primer set for a first-round RT-PCR of the TCR CDR3. TCRdb analysed the multiplex PCR reads with MiXCR anew, one entry per CDR3 protein. The table includes about 250,000 distinct CDR3 sequences, approximately 23% detected once. Sequencing was performed on blood. Receptors were obtained from a middle-aged woman with Graves' ophthalmopathy.

This clonotype was seen ten or more times. The chain recombines TRBV28 with TRBJ1-2; D remains unclear. This CDR3 is built from 12 residues. V was cut by 3 bases and J by 5 bases, with 7 bases left in between. From germline, CDR1 is MDHEN and CDR2 SYDVKM. The CDR3 region has the DNA TGTGCCAGCAGTTTGGGCAGTTATGGCTACACCTTC. This gives the protein CASSLGSYGYTF.

This clonotype was recorded many times. This chain uses TRBV28 with TRBJ1-5; D not resolved. Germline V lookup: CDR1 MDHEN, CDR2 SYDVKM. V was clipped by 6 bases and J by 5 bases, with 14 bases between them. The CDR3 length is 14 residues. CDR3 in DNA: TGTGCCAGCAGATCCGCGTTAGGTGATCAGCCCCAGCATTTT. It encodes CASRSALGDQPQHF.

For this clonotype: At one end the junction does not follow the germline gene, possibly because of a read error. This chain joins TRBV19 and TRBJ1-1; no clear D. CDR1 LNHDA and CDR2 SQIVND come from the germline V gene (reference sequence). This CDR3 is 14 amino acids long. CDR3 sequence reads: CASSESEVSAEACF. The CDR3 nucleotides read TGCGCCAGTAGTGAGTCAGAAGTCTCGGCTGAAGCTTGCTTT. The variable domain in full, with the rest retrieved from reference TRBV19 and TRBJ1-1, is DGGITQSPKYLFRKEGQNVTLSCEQNLNHDAMYWYRQDPGQGLRLIYYSQIVNDFQKGDIAEGYSVSREKKESFPLTVTSAQKNPTAFYLCASSESEVSAEACFGQGTRLTVV.

This clonotype has ten or more counts. This chain uses TRBV12-3 or TRBV12-4 with TRBJ1-5; no reliable D call. The germline V and J ends were trimmed by 2 bases and 6 bases, with 2 bases remaining between them. CDR3 length: 11 amino acids. The CDR3 loop reads CASSLSQPQHF. In DNA, the CDR3 is TGTGCCAGCAGTTTATCTCAGCCCCAGCATTTT.

Ten or more counts support this clonotype. Compared with germline, one end of the junction differs, possibly owing to a read error. The CDR3 nucleotides read TGTGCCGCCAGCACAGGGGTTGGCTACACCTTC. Translating it yields CAASTGVGYTF. The chain links TRBV24-1 to TRBJ1-2, with 7 positions matching TRBD1. Looked up from germline, CDR1 is KGHDR and CDR2 is SFDVKD. This CDR3 is 11 amino acids long.

This clonotype was recorded at least ten times. The rearrangement uses TRBV6-1 and TRBJ1-1, with D hard to call. The V and J ends lost 6 bases and 0 bases respectively, with 8 bases between them. The germline CDR1 and CDR2 sequences are MNHNS and SASEGT. The CDR3 consists of 13 residues. The CDR3 sequence: CASSVSVNTEAFF. CDR3 DNA sequence: TGTGCCAGCAGCGTTTCAGTGAACACTGAAGCTTTCTTT.

This clonotype was picked up many times. This rearrangement joins TRBV5-1 to TRBJ1-1, with 7 bases matching TRBD1. The CDR3 length is 14 residues. The germline gives CDR1 SGHRS, CDR2 YFSETQ. Unmatched junction bases numbered 4, after V lost 3 bases and J lost 2 bases. CDR3 in amino acids: CASSSGQSNTEAFF. In DNA form, the CDR3 reads TGCGCCAGCAGCTCGGGACAGAGTAACACTGAAGCTTTCTTT.

Many counts were recorded for this clonotype. The rearrangement joins TRBV4-1 to TRBJ1-1, with D tentatively TRBD1 (5 bases). Germline values: CDR1 MGHRA, CDR2 YSYEKL. This CDR3 is 16 amino acids long. V lost 5 bases and J lost 4, with 20 bases in between. The CDR3 nucleotides are TGCGCCAGCAGCTACAATGATGGGACCCTGGGCACTGAAGCTTTCTTT. This encodes CASSYNDGTLGTEAFF.

This sequence joins TRBV4-1 and TRBJ1-1; possibly TRBD1 for D (5 bases). There are 12 residues in the CDR3. V lost 4 bases and J 8 bases, leaving 11 bases between the germline ends. CDR1 and CDR2 from the germline V gene are MGHRA and YSYEKL. The DNA for the CDR3 is TGCGCCAGCAGCCCCCGGGGACGCGAAGCTTTCTTT. Residues: CASSPRGREAFF.

This chain links TRBV28 with TRBJ1-2; 10 bases are shared with TRBD1. This CDR3 spans 15 amino acids. Per the germline V gene, CDR1 is MDHEN and CDR2 is SYDVKM. V lost 6 bases and J lost 0; bases outside the gene matches: 4. The CDR3 DNA follows: TGTGCCAGCAGCCGGGACAGGGGCCCTAACTATGGCTACACCTTC. Encoded protein: CASSRDRGPNYGYTF.

This clonotype showed up many times. The V and J genes are TRBV28 and TRBJ1-3; 8 bases fit TRBD1. This CDR3 comprises 15 residues. V lost 4 bases, J lost 1 base, and 3 bases stayed unmatched. Germline CDR1 is MDHEN and CDR2 is SYDVKM. As DNA, the CDR3 is TGTGCCAGCAGTTCACAGGGGGTTTCTGGAAACACCATATATTTT. It is translated as CASSSQGVSGNTIYF.

This clonotype was seen a handful of times. The rearrangement joins TRBV14 to TRBJ2-7; 8 bases are a match to TRBD1. The length of the CDR3 is 12 residues. V shed 5 bases, J shed 6 bases, and the junction held 3 bases outside the gene matches. CDR1 SGHDN and CDR2 FVKESK come from the germline V gene. This CDR3 reads CASSITGGEQYF. CDR3 in DNA: TGTGCCAGCAGCATCACAGGGGGCGAGCAGTACTTC.

This clonotype was seen just once. The rearrangement links TRBV19 to TRBJ1-5; D is uncertain. CDR1 is LNHDA and CDR2 is SQIVND in the germline V gene (reference sequence). Trimming stripped 7 bases from V and 10 bases from J, with 17 bases between. This CDR3 has 13 amino acids. CDR3 DNA: TGTGCCAGTACCCGGACGAGCAAGGGACCCCAGCATTTT. Translating it yields CASTRTSKGPQHF.

In this sample, this clonotype turned up many times. The rearrangement links TRBV29-1 to TRBJ2-5; weak D call: TRBD1 (7 bases). Germline-derived CDR1 and CDR2 are SQVTM and ANQGSEA. V was pared by 4 bases and J by 9 bases, with 18 bases between. The CDR3 loop spans 13 amino acids. CDR3 in DNA: TGCAGCGTTGGGGACAGTCAAGGGGAGGCCCAGTACTTC. Residues: CSVGDSQGEAQYF.

This clonotype was recorded many times. V gene TRBV20-1 combines with J gene TRBJ2-4, with D perhaps matching TRBD2 (5 bases). Germline CDR1 is DFQATT and CDR2 is SNEGSKA (reference sequence). The CDR3 loop spans 13 amino acids. CDR3 region: CSLGGLAKNIQYF. DNA of the CDR3: TGCAGCCTTGGAGGTCTAGCCAAAAACATTCAGTACTTC.

This clonotype was counted ten times or more. The rearrangement links TRBV28 to TRBJ1-1, with D possibly matching TRBD1 (6 bases). The CDR3 loop spans 13 amino acids. Germline CDR1 reads MDHEN; CDR2 reads SYDVKM. V lost 6 bases to trimming and J lost 3 bases, with 11 bases between them. The CDR3 sequence is CASRGGGDTEAFF. DNA of the CDR3: TGTGCCAGCAGAGGGGGGGGGGACACTGAAGCTTTCTTT.

This clonotype was seen ten or more times. The rearrangement uses TRBV10-3 and TRBJ2-5; 10 nucleotides agree with TRBD2. The length of the CDR3 is 15 residues. The J segment lost 2 bases and the V segment lost 4 bases, leaving 4 bases of the junction unmatched. In germline, CDR1 is ENHRY, CDR2 SYGVKD. CDR3 in amino acids: CAISGSGRGQETQYF. Here the CDR3 DNA reads TGTGCCATCAGTGGGAGCGGGAGGGGGCAAGAGACCCAGTACTTC.

This clonotype was observed many times. For the CDR3, the DNA is TGCAGTGCTAGATTAGCGGGAGGAGTATACGAGCAGTACTTC. Translation gives CSARLAGGVYEQYF. This chain connects TRBV20-1 to TRBJ2-7; TRBD2 matches 10 bases. CDR1 is DFQATT and CDR2 is SNEGSKA in the germline V gene (reference sequence). This CDR3 spans 14 amino acids. The V segment lost 2 bases and the J segment 4 bases; nucleotides outside the gene matches: 5.

This chain joins TRBV28 and TRBJ2-5; 8 bases match TRBD1. Germline V gives CDR1 MDHEN, CDR2 SYDVKM. Trimming took 5 bases from V and 6 from J; bases not matched to a gene: 11. This CDR3 spans 15 amino acids. DNA of the CDR3: TGTGCCAGCAGTCACTCCGGACAGGGAAAGCAGACCCAGTACTTC. This translates into CASSHSGQGKQTQYF.

This clonotype appeared many times. The chain employs TRBV20-1 and TRBJ2-2, with 9 bases identical to TRBD2. The CDR3 extends over 16 amino acids. After removal of 0 bases from V and 5 bases from J, the junction contained 7 bases not matched to a gene. Germline-derived CDR1 and CDR2 are DFQATT and SNEGSKA (reference sequence). This chain's CDR3 is CSAREASGVNTGELFF. The CDR3 nucleotides are TGCAGTGCTAGAGAGGCTAGCGGGGTAAATACCGGGGAGCTGTTTTTT.

The chain carries TRBV19 and TRBJ1-1; D unresolved. The CDR3 is 15 residues long. Trimming shortened V by 7 bases and J by 0 bases, and 15 bases separated the two germline ends. Looked up from germline, CDR1 is LNHDA and CDR2 is SQIVND (reference sequence). CDR3 DNA: TGTGCCAGTAAGACGGCAGTACTCCTGAACACTGAAGCTTTCTTT. This encodes CASKTAVLLNTEAFF.

This clonotype was counted a few times. J is TRBJ1-5 and V is TRBV5-1, with TRBD1 matching over 8 bases. Germline trimming cut 4 bases from V and 5 bases from J; bases unmatched to any gene: 11. CDR1 is SGHRS, CDR2 YFSETQ, per germline. The CDR3 contains 16 residues. The CDR3 DNA follows: TGCGCCAGCAGCGTGATGGCAGGGGGCCCGCATCAGCCCCAGCATTTT. It translates to CASSVMAGGPHQPQHF.

This clonotype was observed many times. The rearrangement joins TRBV28 to TRBJ2-5; the match to TRBD2 covers 13 bases. The CDR3 extends over 18 amino acids. V lost 5 bases to trimming and J lost 2 bases; unmatched junction nucleotides: 11. Germline V gene sequence: CDR1 MDHEN, CDR2 SYDVKM. CDR3 loop: CASSKGLAGWFWQETQYF. The CDR3 DNA reads TGTGCCAGCAGTAAGGGACTAGCGGGGTGGTTCTGGCAAGAGACCCAGTACTTC.

This clonotype appeared many times. The rearrangement joins TRBV2 to TRBJ1-1; D unclear. The germline V and J ends were trimmed by 3 bases and 4 bases, with 12 bases remaining between them. CDR3 length: 14 amino acids. Looked up from germline, CDR1 is SNHLY and CDR2 is FYNNEI. CDR3 region: CASSDGGRVTEAFF. In DNA form, the CDR3 reads TGTGCCAGCAGTGATGGAGGGCGGGTCACTGAAGCTTTCTTT.

The chain couples TRBV2 to TRBJ1-2, with D possibly being TRBD1 (5 bases). CDR3 length equals 14 residues. V was clipped by 8 bases and J by 4 bases, with 17 bases between them. CDR1 is SNHLY, CDR2 FYNNEI, per germline. The CDR3 sequence is CASPNLGRPYGYTF. In DNA, the CDR3 is TGTGCCAGCCCGAATTTGGGACGTCCCTATGGCTACACCTTC.

The sample holds a few counts of this clonotype. The chain couples TRBV12-3 or TRBV12-4 to TRBJ2-7, with D hard to call. The CDR3 spans 13 residues. Trimming took 4 bases from V and 6 from J, leaving 13 bases between them. CDR3 protein: CASSYSNGFEQYF. CDR3 in DNA: TGTGCCAGCAGTTACTCGAATGGGTTCGAGCAGTACTTC.

Many counts were recorded for this clonotype. V usage is TRBV7-2 and J usage is TRBJ1-2; 10 nucleotides line up with TRBD1. With V trimmed by 3 bases and J by 7 bases, 11 bases remained unmatched. Germline loops: CDR1 SGHTA, CDR2 FQGNSA. The length of the CDR3 is 16 residues. The CDR3 loop is CASSFRDRGVGAGYTF. CDR3 DNA sequence: TGTGCCAGCAGCTTCCGGGACAGGGGAGTTGGTGCTGGCTACACCTTC.

This clonotype was found many times. The rearrangement uses TRBV12-3 or TRBV12-4 and TRBJ2-6; the D is unclear. The CDR3 length is 15 residues. V shed 3 bases and J shed 0 bases, with 6 bases lying between them. CDR3 coding DNA: TGTGCCAGCAGTTTCGTGCGCTCTGGGGCCAACGTCCTGACTTTC. This sequence encodes CASSFVRSGANVLTF.